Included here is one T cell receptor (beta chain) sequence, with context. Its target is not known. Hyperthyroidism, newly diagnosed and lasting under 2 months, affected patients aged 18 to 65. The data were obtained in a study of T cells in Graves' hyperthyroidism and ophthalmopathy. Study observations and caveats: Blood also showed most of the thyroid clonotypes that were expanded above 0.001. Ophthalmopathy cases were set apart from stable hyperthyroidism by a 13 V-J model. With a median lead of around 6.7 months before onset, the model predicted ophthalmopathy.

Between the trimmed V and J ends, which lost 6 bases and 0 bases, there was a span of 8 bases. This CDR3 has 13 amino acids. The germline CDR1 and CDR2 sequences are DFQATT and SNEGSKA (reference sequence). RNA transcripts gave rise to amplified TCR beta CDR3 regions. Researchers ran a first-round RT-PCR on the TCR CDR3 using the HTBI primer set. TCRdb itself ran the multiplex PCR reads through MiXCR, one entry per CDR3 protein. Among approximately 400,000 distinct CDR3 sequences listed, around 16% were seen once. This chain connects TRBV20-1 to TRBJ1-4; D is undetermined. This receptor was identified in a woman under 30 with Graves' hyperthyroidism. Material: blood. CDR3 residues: CSALAATNEKLFF. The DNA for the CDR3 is TGCAGTGCCCTAGCCGCAACTAATGAAAAACTGTTTTTT.